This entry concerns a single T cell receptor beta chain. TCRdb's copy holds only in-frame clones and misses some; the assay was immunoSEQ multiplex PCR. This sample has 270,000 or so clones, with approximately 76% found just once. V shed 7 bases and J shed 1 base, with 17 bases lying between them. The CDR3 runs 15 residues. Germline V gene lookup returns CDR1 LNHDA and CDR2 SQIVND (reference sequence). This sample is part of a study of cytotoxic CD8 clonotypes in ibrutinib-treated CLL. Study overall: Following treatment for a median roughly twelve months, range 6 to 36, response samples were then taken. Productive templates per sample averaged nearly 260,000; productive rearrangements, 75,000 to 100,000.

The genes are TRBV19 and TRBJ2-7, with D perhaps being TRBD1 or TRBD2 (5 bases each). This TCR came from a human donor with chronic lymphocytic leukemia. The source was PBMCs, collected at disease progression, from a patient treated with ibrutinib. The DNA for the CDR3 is TGTGCCAGTACCCCCGGGACGGCGAGTTCCTACGAGCAGTACTTC. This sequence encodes CASTPGTASSYEQYF.